This T cell receptor (beta chain) was sequenced in a study of T cell changes during pregnancy in multiple sclerosis. Data came from immunoSEQ multiplex PCR; TCRdb stores just in-frame clones and leaves some out. The sample consists of 35,000 to 45,000 clones, 85% to 90% of them appearing once. V was cut by 1 base and J by 8 bases, with 8 bases left in between. This CDR3 has 12 amino acids. Germline CDR1 reads SGHNT; CDR2 reads YENEEA. Source: peripheral blood, taken in the second trimester of pregnancy. The J gene is TRBJ1-1, the V gene TRBV11-3; D is perhaps TRBD1 (6 bases). This receptor was identified in a female donor in good health, enrolled as a control in a pregnancy study. The CDR3 nucleotides read TGTGCCAGCAGCTTAGGGGGGCGGGAAGCTTTCTTT. Its protein is CASSLGGREAFF.